This TCR beta chain emerged from a study of blood T cell repertoires in COVID-19. Study overall: Both acute and convalescent COVID-19 samples were obtained from the United States, Italy and Spain. Sources were T cells, B-cell-depleted T cells, or PBMCs; the material itself was cDNA or gDNA.

As processed by the authors: Estimation of nucleated cell counts relied on the amplification of reference gene primers. TCRdb keeps only in-frame clones here, not all; method: immunoSEQ multiplex PCR. The V and J calls and clone size were taken over from that table, and D and trimming were inferred from the DNA. The sample yields about 200,000 clones, roughly 82% seen once. The CDR3 is 16 amino acids. V was cut by 2 bases and J by 6 bases, with 17 bases left in between. From germline, CDR1 is SGHRS and CDR2 YFSETQ. Cohort assignment relied on participant-reported clinical history. The V gene is TRBV5-1, the J gene TRBJ2-2; D call uncertain. The TCR originated in a man between 35 and 55 years old who had recovered from COVID-19. The sample taken for sequencing was PBMCs or T cells enriched from blood (not recorded which). The CDR3 protein is CASSLISFNHPGELFF. CDR3 DNA sequence: TGCGCCAGCAGCTTAATAAGCTTTAACCACCCCGGGGAGCTGTTTTTT.